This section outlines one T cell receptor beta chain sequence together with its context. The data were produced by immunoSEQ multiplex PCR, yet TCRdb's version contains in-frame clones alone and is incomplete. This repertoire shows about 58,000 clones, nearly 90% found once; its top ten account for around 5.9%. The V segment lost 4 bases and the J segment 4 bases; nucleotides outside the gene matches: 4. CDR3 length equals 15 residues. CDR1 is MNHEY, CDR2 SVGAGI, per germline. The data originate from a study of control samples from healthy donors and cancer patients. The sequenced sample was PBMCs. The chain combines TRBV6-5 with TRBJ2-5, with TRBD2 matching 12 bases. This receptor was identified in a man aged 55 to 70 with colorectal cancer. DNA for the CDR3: TGTGCCAGCAGTTCTACTAGCGGGGGGCGAGAGACCCAGTACTTC. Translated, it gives CASSSTSGGRETQYF.